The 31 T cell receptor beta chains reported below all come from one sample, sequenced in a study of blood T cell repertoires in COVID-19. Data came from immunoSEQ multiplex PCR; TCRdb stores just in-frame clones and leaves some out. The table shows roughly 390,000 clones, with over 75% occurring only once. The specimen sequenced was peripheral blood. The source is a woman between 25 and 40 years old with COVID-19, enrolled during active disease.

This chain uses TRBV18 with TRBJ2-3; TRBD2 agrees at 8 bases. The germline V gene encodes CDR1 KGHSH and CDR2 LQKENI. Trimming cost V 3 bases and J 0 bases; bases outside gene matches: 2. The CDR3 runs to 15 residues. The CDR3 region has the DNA TGTGCCAGCTCACCCAGCGGGGGTAGCACAGATACGCAGTATTTT. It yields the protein CASSPSGGSTDTQYF. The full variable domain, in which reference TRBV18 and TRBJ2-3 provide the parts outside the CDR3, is NAGVMQNPRHLVRRRGQEARLRCSPMKGHSHVYWYRQLPEEGLKFMVYLQKENIIDESGMPKERFSAEFPKEGPSILRIQQVVRGDSAAYFCASSPSGGSTDTQYFGPGTRLTVL.

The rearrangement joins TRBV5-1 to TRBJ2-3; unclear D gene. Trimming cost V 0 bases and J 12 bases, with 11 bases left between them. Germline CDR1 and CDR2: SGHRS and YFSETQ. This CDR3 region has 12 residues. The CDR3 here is CASSLDAIPQYF. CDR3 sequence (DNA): TGCGCCAGCAGCTTGGATGCTATTCCACAGTATTTT.

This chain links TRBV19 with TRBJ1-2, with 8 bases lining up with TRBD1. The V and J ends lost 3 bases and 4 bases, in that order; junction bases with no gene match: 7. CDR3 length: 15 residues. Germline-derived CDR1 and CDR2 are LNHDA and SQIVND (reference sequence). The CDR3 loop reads CASSIPPGQVYGYTF. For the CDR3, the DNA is TGTGCCAGTAGTATCCCTCCGGGACAGGTCTATGGCTACACCTTC.

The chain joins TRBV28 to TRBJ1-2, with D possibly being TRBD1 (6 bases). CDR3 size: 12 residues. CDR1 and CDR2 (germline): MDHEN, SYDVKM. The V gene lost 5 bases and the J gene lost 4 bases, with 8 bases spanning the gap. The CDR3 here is CASSTGTYGYTF. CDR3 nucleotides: TGTGCCAGCAGTACAGGGACCTATGGCTACACCTTC.

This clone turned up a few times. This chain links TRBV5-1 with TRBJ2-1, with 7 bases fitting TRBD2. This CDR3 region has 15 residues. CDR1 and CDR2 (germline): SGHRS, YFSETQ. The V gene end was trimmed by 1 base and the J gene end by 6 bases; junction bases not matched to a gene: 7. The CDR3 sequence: CASSLSPSGLNEQFF. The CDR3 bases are TGCGCCAGCAGCTTGTCGCCTAGCGGCCTCAATGAGCAGTTCTTC.

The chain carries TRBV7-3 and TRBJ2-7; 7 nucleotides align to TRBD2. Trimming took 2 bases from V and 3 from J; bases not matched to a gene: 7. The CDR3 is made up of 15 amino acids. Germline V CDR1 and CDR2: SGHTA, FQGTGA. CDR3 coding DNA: TGTGCCAGCAGCTTATCCTCCGGCGGGGGCTACGAGCAGTACTTC. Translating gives CASSLSSGGGYEQYF.

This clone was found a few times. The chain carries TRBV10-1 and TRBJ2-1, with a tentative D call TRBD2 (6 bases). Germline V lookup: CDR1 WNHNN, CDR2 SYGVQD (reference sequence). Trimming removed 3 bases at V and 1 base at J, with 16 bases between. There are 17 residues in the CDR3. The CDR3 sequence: CASSDPTEGRSYNEQFF. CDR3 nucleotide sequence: TGCGCCAGCAGTGACCCCACGGAGGGCCGATCCTACAATGAGCAGTTCTTC.

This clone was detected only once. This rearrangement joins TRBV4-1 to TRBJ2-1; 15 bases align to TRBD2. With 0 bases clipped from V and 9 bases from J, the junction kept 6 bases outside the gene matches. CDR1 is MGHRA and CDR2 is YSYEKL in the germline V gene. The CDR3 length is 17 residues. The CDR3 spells CASSQDPGTSGRSEQFF. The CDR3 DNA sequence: TGCGCCAGCAGCCAAGATCCCGGGACTAGCGGGAGGAGTGAGCAGTTCTTC.

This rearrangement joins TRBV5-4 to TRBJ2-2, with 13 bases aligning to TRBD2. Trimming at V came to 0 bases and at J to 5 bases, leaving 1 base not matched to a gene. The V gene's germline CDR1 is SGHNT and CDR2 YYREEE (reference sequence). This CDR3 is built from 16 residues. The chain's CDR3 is CASSLELAGGTGELFF. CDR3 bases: TGTGCCAGCAGCTTGGAACTAGCGGGAGGGACCGGGGAGCTGTTTTTT.

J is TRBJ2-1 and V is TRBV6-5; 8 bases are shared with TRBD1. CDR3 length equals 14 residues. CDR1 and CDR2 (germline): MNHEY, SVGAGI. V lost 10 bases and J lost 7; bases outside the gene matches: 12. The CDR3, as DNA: TGTGCCACTTCTAGGGTCAGGGGGCCGAATGAGCAGTTCTTC. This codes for CATSRVRGPNEQFF.

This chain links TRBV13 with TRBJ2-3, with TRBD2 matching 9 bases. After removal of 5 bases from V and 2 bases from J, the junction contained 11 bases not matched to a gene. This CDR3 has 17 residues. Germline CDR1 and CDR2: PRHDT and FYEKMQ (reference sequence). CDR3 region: CASSDRLADILTDTQYF. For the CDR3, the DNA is TGTGCCAGCAGCGACCGACTAGCGGACATACTCACAGATACGCAGTATTTT. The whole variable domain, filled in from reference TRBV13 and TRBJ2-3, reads AAGVIQSPRHLIKEKRETATLKCYPIPRHDTVYWYQQGPGQDPQFLISFYEKMQSDKGSIPDRFSAQQFSDYHSELNMSSLELGDSALYFCASSDRLADILTDTQYFGPGTRLTVL.

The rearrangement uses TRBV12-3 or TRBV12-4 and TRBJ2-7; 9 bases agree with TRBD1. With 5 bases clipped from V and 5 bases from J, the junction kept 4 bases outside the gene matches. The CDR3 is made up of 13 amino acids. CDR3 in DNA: TGTGCCAGCAGTCCTACAGGGGGCAACGAGCAGTACTTC. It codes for CASSPTGGNEQYF.

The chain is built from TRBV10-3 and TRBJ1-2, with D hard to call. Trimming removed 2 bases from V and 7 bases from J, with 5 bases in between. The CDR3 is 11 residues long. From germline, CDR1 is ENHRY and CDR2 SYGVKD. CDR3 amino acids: CAISEPSGYTF. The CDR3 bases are TGTGCCATCAGTGAGCCCTCTGGCTACACCTTC.

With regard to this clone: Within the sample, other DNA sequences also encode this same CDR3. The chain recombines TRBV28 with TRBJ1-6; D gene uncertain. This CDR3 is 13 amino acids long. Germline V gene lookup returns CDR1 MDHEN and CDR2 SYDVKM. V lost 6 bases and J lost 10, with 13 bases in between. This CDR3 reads CASSLTGGSPLHF. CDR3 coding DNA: TGTGCCAGCAGCCTCACTGGCGGATCACCCCTCCACTTT.

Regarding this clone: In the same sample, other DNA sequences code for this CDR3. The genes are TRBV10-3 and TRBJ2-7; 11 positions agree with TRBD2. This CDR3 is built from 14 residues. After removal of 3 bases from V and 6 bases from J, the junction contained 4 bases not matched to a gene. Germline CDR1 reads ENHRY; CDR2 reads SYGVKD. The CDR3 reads CAISELAGAGEQYF. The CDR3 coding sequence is TGTGCCATCAGTGAACTAGCGGGAGCGGGCGAGCAGTACTTC.

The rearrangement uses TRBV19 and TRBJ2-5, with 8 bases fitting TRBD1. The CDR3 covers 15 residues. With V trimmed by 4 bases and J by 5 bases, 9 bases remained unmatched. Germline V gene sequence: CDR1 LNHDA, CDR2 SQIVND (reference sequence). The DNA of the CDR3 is TGTGCCAGTAGTAGTGGACAGGGTTTATTTGAGACCCAGTACTTC. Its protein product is CASSSGQGLFETQYF.

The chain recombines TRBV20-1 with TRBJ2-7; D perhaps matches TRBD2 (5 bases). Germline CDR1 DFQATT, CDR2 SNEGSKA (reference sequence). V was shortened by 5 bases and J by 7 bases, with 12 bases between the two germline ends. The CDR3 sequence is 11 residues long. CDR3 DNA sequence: TGCAGTGCTCAGACTAATTTAGAGCAGTACTTC. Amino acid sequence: CSAQTNLEQYF.

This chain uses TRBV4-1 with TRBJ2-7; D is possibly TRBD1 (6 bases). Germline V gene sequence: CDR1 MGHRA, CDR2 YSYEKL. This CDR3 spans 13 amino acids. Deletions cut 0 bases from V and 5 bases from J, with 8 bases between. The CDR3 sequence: CASSQDGDNEQYF. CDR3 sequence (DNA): TGCGCCAGCAGCCAAGATGGGGACAACGAGCAGTACTTC.

CDR3 DNA: TGTGCCACCAGTGATACCTACAGGGGCCCCGAAACTAACACCGGGGAGCTGTTTTTT. It is translated as CATSDTYRGPETNTGELFF. The chain is built from TRBV24-1 and TRBJ2-2, with 7 bases fitting TRBD1. The trim removed 3 bases at V and 2 bases at J, leaving 14 bases unmatched. This CDR3 contains 19 residues. The germline CDR1 and CDR2 sequences are KGHDR and SFDVKD.

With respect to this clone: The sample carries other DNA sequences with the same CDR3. CDR3 in amino acids: CASSSRDRDYEQYF. The CDR3 nucleotides read TGTGCCAGCAGTTCCCGGGACAGGGACTACGAGCAGTACTTC. V and J are TRBV28 and TRBJ2-7, with 9 bases lining up with TRBD1. V lost 4 bases, J lost 3 bases, and 4 bases stayed unmatched. The CDR3 loop spans 14 amino acids. Germline V gene data show CDR1 as MDHEN and CDR2 as SYDVKM.

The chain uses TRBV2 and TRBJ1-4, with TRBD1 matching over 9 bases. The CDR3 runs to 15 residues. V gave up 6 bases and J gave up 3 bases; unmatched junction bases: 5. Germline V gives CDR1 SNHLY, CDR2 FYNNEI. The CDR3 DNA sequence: TGTGCCAGCAGACTGGGACAGGGCCCTAATGAAAAACTGTTTTTT. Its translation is CASRLGQGPNEKLFF.

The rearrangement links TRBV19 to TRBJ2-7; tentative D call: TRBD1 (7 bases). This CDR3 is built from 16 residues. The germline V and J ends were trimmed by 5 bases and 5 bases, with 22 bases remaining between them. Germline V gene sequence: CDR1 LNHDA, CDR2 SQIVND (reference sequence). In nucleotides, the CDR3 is TGTGCCAGTAGTCCACCGGGGGCAGGGGGGCAGAACGAGCAGTACTTC. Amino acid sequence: CASSPPGAGGQNEQYF.

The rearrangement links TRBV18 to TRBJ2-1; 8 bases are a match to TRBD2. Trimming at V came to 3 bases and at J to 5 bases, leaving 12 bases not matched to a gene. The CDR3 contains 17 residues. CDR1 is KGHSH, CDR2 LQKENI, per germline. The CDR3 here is CASSPPIGSGKNNEQFF. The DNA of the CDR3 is TGTGCCAGCTCACCCCCAATCGGTAGCGGGAAAAACAATGAGCAGTTCTTC.

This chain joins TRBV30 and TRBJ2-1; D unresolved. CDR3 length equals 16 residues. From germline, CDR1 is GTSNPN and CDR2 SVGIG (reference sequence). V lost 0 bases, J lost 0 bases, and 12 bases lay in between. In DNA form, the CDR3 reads TGTGCCTGGAGTGTACATAGAGGAAGCTCCTACAATGAGCAGTTCTTC. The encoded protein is CAWSVHRGSSYNEQFF.

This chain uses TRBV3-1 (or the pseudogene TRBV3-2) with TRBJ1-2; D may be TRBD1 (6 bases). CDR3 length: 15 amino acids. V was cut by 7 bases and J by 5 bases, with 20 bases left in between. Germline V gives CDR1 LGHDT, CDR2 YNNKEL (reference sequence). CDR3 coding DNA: TGTGCCAGCACCTCAGGGGCGGGGGCTGCGTATGGCTACACCTTC. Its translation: CASTSGAGAAYGYTF.

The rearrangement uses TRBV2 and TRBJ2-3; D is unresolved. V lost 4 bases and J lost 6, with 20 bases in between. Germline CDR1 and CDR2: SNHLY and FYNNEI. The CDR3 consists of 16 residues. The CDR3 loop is CASSVNHPAVSDTQYF. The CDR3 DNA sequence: TGTGCCAGCAGTGTTAACCACCCCGCGGTCTCGGATACGCAGTATTTT.

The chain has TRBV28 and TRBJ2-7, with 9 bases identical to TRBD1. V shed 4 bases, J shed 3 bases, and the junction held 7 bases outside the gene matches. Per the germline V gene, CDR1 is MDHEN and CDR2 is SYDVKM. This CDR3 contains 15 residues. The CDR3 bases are TGTGCCAGCAGTTCGCCGGGACAGGGTCACTACGAGCAGTACTTC. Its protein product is CASSSPGQGHYEQYF.

The CDR3 nucleotides are TGTGCCAGCAGCTTTTTTGGCGGGAGGTCCTCCGGGGAGCTGTTTTTT. Residues: CASSFFGGRSSGELFF. This sequence joins TRBV7-2 and TRBJ2-2, with 8 bases fitting TRBD2. The CDR3 extends over 16 amino acids. The junction had 9 bases not matched to a gene; V was cut back by 3 bases and J by 6 bases. Germline V gene data show CDR1 as SGHTA and CDR2 as FQGNSA.

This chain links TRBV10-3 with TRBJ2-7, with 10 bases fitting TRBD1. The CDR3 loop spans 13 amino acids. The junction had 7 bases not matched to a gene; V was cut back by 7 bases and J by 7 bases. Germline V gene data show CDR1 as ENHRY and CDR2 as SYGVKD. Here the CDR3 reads CAIKMGQGREQYF. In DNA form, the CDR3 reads TGTGCCATCAAGATGGGACAGGGGAGGGAGCAGTACTTC.

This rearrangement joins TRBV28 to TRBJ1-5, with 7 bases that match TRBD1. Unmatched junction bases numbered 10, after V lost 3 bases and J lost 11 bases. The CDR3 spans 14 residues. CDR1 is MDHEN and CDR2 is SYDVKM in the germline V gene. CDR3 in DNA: TGTGCCAGCAGTTTCCCCCGACAGGGTGTAGCCCAGCATTTT. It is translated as CASSFPRQGVAQHF.

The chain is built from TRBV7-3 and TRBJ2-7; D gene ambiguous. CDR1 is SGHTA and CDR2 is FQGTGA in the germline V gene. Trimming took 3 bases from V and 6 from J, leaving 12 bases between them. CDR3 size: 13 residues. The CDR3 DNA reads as TGTGCCAGCAGCTTTTATCCTGACTCCGAGCAGTACTTC. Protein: CASSFYPDSEQYF.